This T cell receptor (beta chain) was sequenced for a study of T cell clonality in common variable immunodeficiency. This clone was found many times. Its antigen is still unknown. Overall study results and limits: TCRbeta clonality was increased in CVID versus healthy controls. Compared with controls, CVID subjects had fewer shared TCRbeta clones.

Equal genomic DNA amounts from CVID and control samples were sequenced. Sequencing was performed with immunoSEQ multiplex PCR; in TCRdb, only in-frame clones are kept and a portion is missing. The sample holds tens of thousands of clones, and no clone turns up only once. The sample consisted of peripheral blood mononuclear cells. The TCR originated in a person between 18 and 75 years old in good health.

The sequenced part of the CDR3 DNA is TGTGCCTGGAGTGGGGCAAGCACCGGGGAG. Its protein product is CAWSGASTGE. The full CDR3 protein reads CAWSGASTGELFF. The V gene is TRBV30, the J gene TRBJ2-2; D uncertain. The sequenced fragment ends 3 residues before the CDR3 boundary, so the rest is inferred from the germline J gene. The CDR3 spans 13 residues. Trimming stripped 1 base from V and 4 bases from J, with 7 bases between. In germline, CDR1 is GTSNPN, CDR2 SVGIG (reference sequence). Together with reference TRBV30 and TRBJ2-2, the CDR3 gives the full variable domain: SQTIHQWPATLVQPVGSPLSLECTVEGTSNPNLYWYRQAAGRGLQLLFYSVGIGQISSEVPQNLSASRPQDRQFILSSKKLLLSDSGFYLCAWSGASTGELFFGEGSRLTVL.